This paragraph reports one T cell receptor (beta chain). The data were produced by immunoSEQ multiplex PCR, yet TCRdb's version contains in-frame clones alone and is incomplete. Among a few million clones, 85% to 95% were seen once, and the ten largest hold 0.3% to 0.4%. The sample is drawn from a study of shared clonotypes between healthy human individuals. V was clipped by 3 bases and J by 5 bases; unmatched bases: 4. The CDR3 covers 14 residues. Looked up from germline, CDR1 is LNHNV and CDR2 is YYDKDF (reference sequence). Specimen: naive CD4+ T cells from PBMCs. As for subset: CD45RA+ positively selected. The V call is TRBV15, the J call TRBJ2-7; 10 bases line up with TRBD1. The TCR comes from a man in his late teens or twenties in good health. Some clones in this sample may be carry-over from other donors' samples. The CDR3 DNA is TGTGCCACCAGCAGGGACAGGGGGGAGAACGAGCAGTACTTC. Its translation: CATSRDRGENEQYF.